This T cell receptor (beta chain) was obtained from a study of blood T cell repertoires in COVID-19. On the study more broadly: The recovered donors of Cohort 3 showed two negative PCRs, clearance, or symptom resolution. Researchers got acute and convalescent COVID-19 samples from the United States, Italy and Spain.

Germline V gene sequence: CDR1 WSHSY, CDR2 SAAADI. The CDR3 is 19 residues long. The V and J ends lost 0 bases and 6 bases respectively, with 24 bases between them. The repertoire was sequenced with immunoSEQ multiplex PCR; TCRdb's copy has only in-frame clones and lacks some. The sample has around 360,000 clones, about 89% seen once. The V gene is TRBV10-2, the J gene TRBJ2-4; weak D call: TRBD2 (5 bases). The receptor was isolated from a man in his forties in a cohort exposed to, infected with or recovered from COVID-19 (not recorded which). Sequences were obtained from PBMCs or T cells enriched from blood (not recorded which). In DNA, the CDR3 is TGCGCCAGCAGTGAGTCGCGCGGGTTCGGCAGCCAGAGCTTAAACATTCAGTACTTC. Protein sequence: CASSESRGFGSQSLNIQYF.